The T cell receptor beta chain described here comes from a study of blood T cell repertoires in COVID-19. Study-level information: Material from acute and convalescent COVID-19 was sourced from the United States, Italy and Spain.

Libraries were prepared by immunoSEQ multiplex PCR; TCRdb keeps only in-frame clonotypes and omits some of them. Among approximately 240,000 clones, around 84% were seen once, and the ten largest hold around a sixth. Trimming shortened V by 7 bases and J by 2 bases, and 15 bases separated the two germline ends. The CDR3 covers 14 residues. The germline V gene encodes CDR1 SQVTM and CDR2 ANQGSEA. The clonotype was recovered from a woman at least 80 years old with active or convalescent COVID-19. The sequenced material came from peripheral blood. The chain joins TRBV29-1 to TRBJ2-1, with a tentative D call TRBD2 (5 bases). CDR3 region: CSGEGLNTYNEQFF. The CDR3 nucleotides read TGCAGCGGGGAAGGACTGAACACCTACAATGAGCAGTTCTTC.